This TCR beta chain was profiled in a study of T cells after yellow fever vaccination. Across the study: Preparation of the low-cell-number fractions used SMART-Seq v4 Ultra Low Input.

V was trimmed by 7 bases and J by 11 bases, leaving 23 bases between them. Germline assignment: CDR1 SNHLY and CDR2 FYNNEI. The CDR3 spans 14 residues. General study points: Any FACS-sorted repertoire could hold abundant clonotypes that contaminate it from the bulk population.

Template switching with 5'RACE generated the TCR cDNA and added a universal primer site and UMIs. TCRdb passed the 5' RACE reads through MiXCR, listing each CDR3 protein once. The table lists hundreds of thousands of distinct CDR3 sequences, over 8% of them singletons. There are a few counts of this clonotype. The antigen is unknown. The receptor comes from a man aged 18 to 35 who received the YFV17D yellow fever vaccine. The V call is TRBV2, the J call TRBJ1-1, with a weak D call TRBD1 (6 bases). The sample here was PBMCs, taken on the day of the first yellow fever vaccination. The CDR3 here is CASTLGGRGVGAFF. In DNA, the CDR3 is TGTGCCAGCACCCTAGGGGGGCGCGGGGTGGGTGCTTTCTTT.